The clone carrying this T cell receptor (beta chain) has more than one count but fewer than ten. These data originate in a study of patients and donors after allogeneic stem cell transplantation. This CDR3 comprises 15 residues. Germline assignment: CDR1 SGHTA and CDR2 FQGTGA. V was shortened by 0 bases and J by 6 bases, with 12 bases between the two germline ends. Each CDR3 protein gets one entry after TCRdb re-called the RT-PCR reads with MiXCR. Among about 960,000 distinct CDR3 sequences, about a sixth were seen once, and the ten largest hold around 6%. The V and J genes are TRBV7-3 and TRBJ2-1; perhaps D is TRBD1 or TRBD2 (5 bases each). This receptor was taken from a human donor who was either an allogeneic HSCT recipient or a stem cell or donor lymphocyte infusion donor (not recorded which). It is not recorded whose cells these are; they may come from a transplant donor. The sequencing sample was made of blood, either unsorted or a sorted T cell fraction (not recorded which). The CDR3 DNA is TGTGCCAGCAGCTTAACAGTCTGGGGGACCAATGAGCAGTTCTTC. It translates to CASSLTVWGTNEQFF.